Listed here is a single T cell receptor beta chain. Its specificity is unknown. The data were taken from a study of T cell responses to AZD1222 COVID-19 vaccine. Whole-study results and caveats: Across spike, vaccine-associated CD4 TCRs were found, dominant at 160-218 and 743-854. At study baseline, merely several AZD1222 recipients were seropositive.

Germline loops: CDR1 SGHNT, CDR2 YYREEE (reference sequence). This CDR3 has 14 amino acids. Trimming stripped 4 bases from V and 1 base from J, with 11 bases between. Data came from immunoSEQ multiplex PCR; TCRdb stores just in-frame clones and leaves some out. In the table there are roughly 150,000 clones, roughly 91% of which are singletons. The clonotype was recovered from an adult in good health. V usage is TRBV5-4 and J usage is TRBJ1-1; D is uncertain. The material sequenced was peripheral blood, taken on day 0 of AZD1222 vaccination. The CDR3 region has the DNA TGTGCCAGCAGCCCCAGGACGGAGAACACTGAAGCTTTCTTT. It is translated as CASSPRTENTEAFF.